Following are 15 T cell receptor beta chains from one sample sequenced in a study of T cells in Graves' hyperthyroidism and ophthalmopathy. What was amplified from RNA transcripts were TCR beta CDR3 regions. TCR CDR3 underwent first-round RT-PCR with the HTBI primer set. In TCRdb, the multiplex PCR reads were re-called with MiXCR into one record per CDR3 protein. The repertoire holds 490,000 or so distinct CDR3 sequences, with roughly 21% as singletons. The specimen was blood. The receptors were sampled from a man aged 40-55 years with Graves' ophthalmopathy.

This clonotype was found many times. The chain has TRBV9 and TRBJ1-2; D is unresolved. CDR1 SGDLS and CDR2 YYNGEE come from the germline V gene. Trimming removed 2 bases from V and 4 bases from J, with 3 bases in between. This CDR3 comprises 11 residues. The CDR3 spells CASSVGYGYTF. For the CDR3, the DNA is TGTGCCAGCAGCGTGGGCTATGGCTACACCTTC. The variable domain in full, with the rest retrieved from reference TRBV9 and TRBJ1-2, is DSGVTQTPKHLITATGQRVTLRCSPRSGDLSVYWYQQSLDQGLQFLIQYYNGEERAKGNILERFSAQQFPDLHSELNLSSLELGDSALYFCASSVGYGYTFGSGTRLTVV.

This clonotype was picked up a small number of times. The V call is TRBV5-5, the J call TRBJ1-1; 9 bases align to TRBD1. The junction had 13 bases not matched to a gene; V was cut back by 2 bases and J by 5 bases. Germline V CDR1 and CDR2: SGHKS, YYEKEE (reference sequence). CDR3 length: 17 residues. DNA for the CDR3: TGTGCCAGCAGCTTCCGGGCTCATCCGGGACAGGGTACTGAAGCTTTCTTT. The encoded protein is CASSFRAHPGQGTEAFF.

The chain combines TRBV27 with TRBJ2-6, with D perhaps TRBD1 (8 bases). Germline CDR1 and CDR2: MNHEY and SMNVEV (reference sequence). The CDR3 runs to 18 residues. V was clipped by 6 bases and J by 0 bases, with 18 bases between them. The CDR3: CASSYRGGINSGANVLTF. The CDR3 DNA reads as TGTGCCAGCAGCTACAGGGGGGGAATTAACTCTGGGGCCAACGTCCTGACTTTC. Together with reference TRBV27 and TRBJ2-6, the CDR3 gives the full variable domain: EAQVTQNPRYLITVTGKKLTVTCSQNMNHEYMSWYRQDPGLGLRQIYYSMNVEVTDKGDVPEGYKVSRKEKRNFPLILESPSPNQTSLYFCASSYRGGINSGANVLTFGAGSRLTVL.

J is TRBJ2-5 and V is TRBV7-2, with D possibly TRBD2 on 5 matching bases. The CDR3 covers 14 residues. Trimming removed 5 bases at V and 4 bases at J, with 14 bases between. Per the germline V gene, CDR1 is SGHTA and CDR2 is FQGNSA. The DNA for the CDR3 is TGTGCCAGCAGCCTTCGGGGTGGGAGAGAGACCCAGTACTTC. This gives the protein CASSLRGGRETQYF.

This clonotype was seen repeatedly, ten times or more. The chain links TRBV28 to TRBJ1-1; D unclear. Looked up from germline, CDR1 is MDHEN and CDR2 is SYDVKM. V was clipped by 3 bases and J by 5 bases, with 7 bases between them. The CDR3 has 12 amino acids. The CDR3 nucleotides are TGTGCCAGCAGTTTGCAGTGGACTGAAGCTTTCTTT. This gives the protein CASSLQWTEAFF.

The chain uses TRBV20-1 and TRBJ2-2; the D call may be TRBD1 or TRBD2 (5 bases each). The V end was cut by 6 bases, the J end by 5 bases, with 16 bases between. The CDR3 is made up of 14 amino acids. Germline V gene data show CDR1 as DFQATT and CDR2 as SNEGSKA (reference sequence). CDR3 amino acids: CSAADGAVTGELFF. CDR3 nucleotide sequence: TGCAGTGCGGCCGACGGGGCAGTAACCGGGGAGCTGTTTTTT.

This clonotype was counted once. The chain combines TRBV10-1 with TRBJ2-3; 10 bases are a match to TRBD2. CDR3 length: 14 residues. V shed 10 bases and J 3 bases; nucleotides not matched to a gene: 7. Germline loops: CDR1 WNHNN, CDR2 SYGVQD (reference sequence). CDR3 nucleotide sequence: TGCGCCACCTCTAGCGGGGGAAAGACAGATACGCAGTATTTT. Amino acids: CATSSGGKTDTQYF.

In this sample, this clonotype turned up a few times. CDR3 coding DNA: TGCAGTGCTAGAGGACAGGGGAGAAACGAGCAGTACTTC. It yields the protein CSARGQGRNEQYF. This chain joins TRBV20-1 and TRBJ2-7, with 8 bases identical to TRBD1. Germline CDR1 is DFQATT and CDR2 is SNEGSKA (reference sequence). V shed 1 base and J 5 bases; nucleotides not matched to a gene: 4. The CDR3 is 13 residues long.

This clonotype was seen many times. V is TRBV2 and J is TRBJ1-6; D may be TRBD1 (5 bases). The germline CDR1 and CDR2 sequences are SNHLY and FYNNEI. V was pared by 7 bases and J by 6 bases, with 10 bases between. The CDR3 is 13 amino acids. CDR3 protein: CASTRGGNSPLHF. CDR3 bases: TGTGCCAGCACGCGGGGGGGTAATTCACCCCTCCACTTT.

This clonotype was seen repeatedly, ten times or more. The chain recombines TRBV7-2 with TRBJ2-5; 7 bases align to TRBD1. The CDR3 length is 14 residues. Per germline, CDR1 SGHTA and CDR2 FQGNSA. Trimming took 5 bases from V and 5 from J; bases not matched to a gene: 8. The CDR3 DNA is TGTGCCAGCAGCCCGACAGGGTGGAAGGAGACCCAGTACTTC. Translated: CASSPTGWKETQYF.

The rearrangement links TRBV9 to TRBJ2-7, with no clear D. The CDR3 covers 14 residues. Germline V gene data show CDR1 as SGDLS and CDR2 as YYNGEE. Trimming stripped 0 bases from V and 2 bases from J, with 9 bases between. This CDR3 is CASSVGSRAYEQYF. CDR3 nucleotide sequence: TGTGCCAGCAGCGTAGGGTCTAGAGCCTACGAGCAGTACTTC.

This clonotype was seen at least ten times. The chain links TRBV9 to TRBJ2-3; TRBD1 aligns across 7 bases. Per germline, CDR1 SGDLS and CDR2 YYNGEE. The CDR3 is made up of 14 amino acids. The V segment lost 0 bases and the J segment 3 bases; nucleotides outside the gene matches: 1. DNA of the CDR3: TGTGCCAGCAGCGTAGACAGGGGTACAGATACGCAGTATTTT. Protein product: CASSVDRGTDTQYF. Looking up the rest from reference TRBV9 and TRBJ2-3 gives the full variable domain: DSGVTQTPKHLITATGQRVTLRCSPRSGDLSVYWYQQSLDQGLQFLIQYYNGEERAKGNILERFSAQQFPDLHSELNLSSLELGDSALYFCASSVDRGTDTQYFGPGTRLTVL.

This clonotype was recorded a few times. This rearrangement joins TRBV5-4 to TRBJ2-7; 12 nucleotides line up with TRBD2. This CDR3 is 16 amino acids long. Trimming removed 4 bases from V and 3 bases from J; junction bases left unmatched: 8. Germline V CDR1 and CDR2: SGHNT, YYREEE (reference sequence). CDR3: CASSDYTSGGYYEQYF. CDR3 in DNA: TGTGCCAGCAGCGATTATACTAGCGGGGGGTACTACGAGCAGTACTTC.

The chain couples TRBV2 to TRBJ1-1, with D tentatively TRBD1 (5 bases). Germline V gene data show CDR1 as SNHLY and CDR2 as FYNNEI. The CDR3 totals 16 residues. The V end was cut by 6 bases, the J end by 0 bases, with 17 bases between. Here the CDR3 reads CASRGRARDLNTEAFF. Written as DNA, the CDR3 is TGTGCCAGCAGGGGCAGGGCAAGGGATTTGAACACTGAAGCTTTCTTT.

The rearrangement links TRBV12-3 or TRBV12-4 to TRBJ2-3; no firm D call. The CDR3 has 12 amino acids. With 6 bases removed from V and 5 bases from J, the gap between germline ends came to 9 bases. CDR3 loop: CASSYNKDTQYF. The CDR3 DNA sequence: TGTGCCAGCAGCTACAACAAAGATACGCAGTATTTT.